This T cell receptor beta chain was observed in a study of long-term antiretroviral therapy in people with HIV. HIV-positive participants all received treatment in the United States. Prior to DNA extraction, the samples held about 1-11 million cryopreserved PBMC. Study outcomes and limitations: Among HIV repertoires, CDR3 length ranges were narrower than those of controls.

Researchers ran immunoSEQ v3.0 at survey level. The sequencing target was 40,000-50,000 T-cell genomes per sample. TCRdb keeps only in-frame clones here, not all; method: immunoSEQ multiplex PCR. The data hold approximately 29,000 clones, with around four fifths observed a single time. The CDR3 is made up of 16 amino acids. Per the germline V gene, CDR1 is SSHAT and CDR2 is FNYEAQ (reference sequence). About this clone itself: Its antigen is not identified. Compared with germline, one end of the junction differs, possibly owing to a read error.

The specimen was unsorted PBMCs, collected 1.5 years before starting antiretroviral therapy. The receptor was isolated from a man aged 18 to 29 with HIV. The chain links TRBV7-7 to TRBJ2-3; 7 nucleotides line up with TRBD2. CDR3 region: CASSPVGVGGEDTQYF. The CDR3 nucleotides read TGTGCTAGCAGCCCCGTCGGAGTGGGGGGGGAGGATACGCAGTATTTT.